These 27 T cell receptor beta chains were all obtained from the same sample, sequenced in a study of shared clonotypes between healthy human individuals. Libraries were prepared by immunoSEQ multiplex PCR; TCRdb keeps only in-frame clonotypes and omits some of them. The sample holds roughly 2.6 million clones, over 85% seen once. The specimen was naive CD4+ T cells sorted from blood. The subset denotes: CD45RA+ positively selected. Source of these receptors: a man aged 18-30 years in good health.

This chain links TRBV9 with TRBJ1-5; D remains ambiguous. With 4 bases removed from V and 3 bases from J, the gap between germline ends came to 11 bases. The CDR3 has 14 amino acids. CDR1 and CDR2 (germline): SGDLS, YYNGEE. This CDR3 reads CASSPGWDNQPQHF. CDR3 DNA: TGTGCCAGCAGCCCCGGCTGGGACAATCAGCCCCAGCATTTT.

The chain is built from TRBV29-1 and TRBJ1-1; 11 nucleotides line up with TRBD1. The V gene's germline CDR1 is SQVTM and CDR2 ANQGSEA. This CDR3 has 16 amino acids. V shed 4 bases, J shed 8 bases, and the junction held 15 bases outside the gene matches. The CDR3 sequence: CSVGVDVDRGRPEAFF. Written as DNA, the CDR3 is TGCAGCGTTGGAGTGGACGTGGACAGGGGGCGGCCGGAAGCTTTCTTT.

The chain carries TRBV7-8 and TRBJ2-3; TRBD1 agrees at 7 bases. The CDR3 extends over 15 amino acids. CDR1 is SGHVS, CDR2 FQNEAQ, per germline. V lost 5 bases, J lost 7 bases, and 12 bases stayed unmatched. The CDR3: CASSPAGTDLYTQYF. The DNA of the CDR3 is TGTGCCAGCAGCCCGGCCGGGACAGACCTATATACGCAGTATTTT.

In the case of this clone: The junction does not match germline at one end; this may be a read error. The chain carries TRBV7-2 and TRBJ1-1; TRBD1 is a possible D gene (5 bases). This CDR3 comprises 14 residues. Germline lookup yields CDR1 SGHTA and CDR2 FQGNSA. This chain's CDR3 is CVSRPGTPRVVAFF. CDR3 in DNA: TGTGTCAGCAGGCCCGGGACGCCTCGCGTGGTGGCTTTCTTT.

The chain combines TRBV29-1 with TRBJ2-5; unclear D gene. CDR3 length: 13 amino acids. The germline CDR1 and CDR2 sequences are SQVTM and ANQGSEA. Trimming shortened V by 8 bases and J by 1 base, and 14 bases separated the two germline ends. CDR3 residues: CSSMGNLQETQYF. Here the CDR3 DNA reads TGCAGCTCCATGGGCAACCTCCAAGAGACCCAGTACTTC.

The chain combines TRBV19 with TRBJ2-2; 10 bases are shared with TRBD2. Per germline, CDR1 LNHDA and CDR2 SQIVND (reference sequence). Trimming took 6 bases from V and 3 from J; bases not matched to a gene: 7. This CDR3 has 16 amino acids. CDR3 loop: CASRSSGGPYTGELFF. DNA of the CDR3: TGTGCCAGTAGGTCTAGCGGGGGCCCATACACCGGGGAGCTGTTTTTT.

The chain is built from TRBV29-1 and TRBJ2-7, with 7 nucleotides matching TRBD1. This CDR3 comprises 13 residues. Germline V lookup: CDR1 SQVTM, CDR2 ANQGSEA. V trimming: 7 bases; J trimming: 0 bases; junction bases outside the gene matches: 6. The chain's CDR3 is CSARAGGSYEQYF. The CDR3 nucleotides are TGCAGCGCCCGGGCAGGGGGCTCCTACGAGCAGTACTTC.

The genes are TRBV12-5 and TRBJ1-5; D remains unclear. Trimming shortened V by 1 base and J by 5 bases, and 9 bases separated the two germline ends. The CDR3 contains 14 residues. Per germline, CDR1 LGHNT and CDR2 FRNRAP. Here the CDR3 DNA reads TGTGCTAGTGGTTTGGGGGGTCCTTATCAGCCCCAGCATTTT. Its translation: CASGLGGPYQPQHF.

This clone was picked up one time. CDR3: CASSQVGALAGEQFF. CDR3 in DNA: TGCGCCAGCAGCCAAGTCGGGGCTCTAGCGGGAGAGCAGTTCTTC. The gene calls are TRBV4-3 and TRBJ2-1; 9 bases line up with TRBD2. The CDR3 is 15 residues long. The ends lost 1 base at V and 10 bases at J; junction bases unmatched: 8. Germline CDR1 is LGHNA and CDR2 is YSLEER.

CDR3 in amino acids: CASRRTANAYEQYF. CDR3 sequence (DNA): TGTGCCAGCAGGCGGACAGCTAATGCGTACGAGCAGTACTTC. The chain links TRBV6-5 to TRBJ2-7, with D perhaps TRBD1 (6 bases). The CDR3 spans 14 residues. Germline V gene lookup returns CDR1 MNHEY and CDR2 SVGAGI. V lost 6 bases, J lost 4 bases, and 16 bases lay in between.

This sequence joins TRBV7-2 and TRBJ2-7; 10 nucleotides line up with TRBD2. J lost 2 bases, V lost 6 bases, and 4 bases had no gene match. CDR1 is SGHTA and CDR2 is FQGNSA in the germline V gene. This CDR3 contains 14 residues. The CDR3: CASRWTSGTYEQYF. The CDR3 nucleotides read TGTGCCAGCAGATGGACTAGCGGAACCTACGAGCAGTACTTC.

This chain's CDR3 is CSVPMTSGGAGGELFF. For the CDR3, the DNA is TGCAGCGTTCCGATGACTAGCGGGGGGGCCGGCGGGGAGCTGTTTTTT. The chain joins TRBV29-1 to TRBJ2-2, with 14 nucleotides matching TRBD2. The germline V gene has CDR1 SQVTM and CDR2 ANQGSEA. This CDR3 is built from 16 residues. After removal of 5 bases from V and 7 bases from J, the junction contained 9 bases not matched to a gene.

The CDR3 protein is CAWSVGGFSSTDTQYF. The CDR3 DNA is TGTGCCTGGAGTGTGGGCGGGTTCTCTAGCACAGATACGCAGTATTTT. The V gene is TRBV30, the J gene TRBJ2-3; possible D gene TRBD2, 5 bases. Per the germline V gene, CDR1 is GTSNPN and CDR2 is SVGIG (reference sequence). The CDR3 consists of 16 residues. V was cut by 0 bases and J by 0 bases, with 13 bases left in between.

This chain joins TRBV12-2 and TRBJ2-3. TRBV12-2 is flagged as a pseudogene. The CDR3 sequence is 12 residues long. CDR3 in amino acids: CASRLATDTQYF. The CDR3 coding sequence is TGTGCAAGTCGCTTAGCAACAGATACGCAGTATTTT.

V usage is TRBV11-1 and J usage is TRBJ2-1; 15 bases line up with TRBD2. Trimming at V came to 5 bases and at J to 8 bases, leaving 10 bases not matched to a gene. CDR1 SGHAT and CDR2 FQDESV come from the germline V gene (reference sequence). The CDR3 length is 17 residues. CDR3 DNA sequence: TGTGCCAGCAGCCGTGATTGGACTAGCGGGGGGGCCGATGAGCAGTTCTTC. Protein product: CASSRDWTSGGADEQFF.

This chain joins TRBV5-1 and TRBJ2-3; tentative D call: TRBD2 (5 bases). CDR3 length equals 15 residues. CDR1 and CDR2 (germline): SGHRS, YFSETQ. V was cut by 1 base and J by 0 bases, with 9 bases left in between. The CDR3 bases are TGCGCCAGCAGCTTGATGGCGGGTAGCACAGATACGCAGTATTTT. Amino acid sequence: CASSLMAGSTDTQYF.

This sequence joins TRBV30 and TRBJ2-1, with no clear D. V lost 3 bases to trimming and J lost 5 bases, with 8 bases between them. The CDR3 is 12 amino acids. Germline lookup yields CDR1 GTSNPN and CDR2 SVGIG (reference sequence). The CDR3 loop reads CAWRGNNNEQFF. The CDR3 DNA follows: TGTGCCTGGAGGGGGAATAACAATGAGCAGTTCTTC.

The chain joins TRBV4-1 to TRBJ2-6; no clear D gene. This CDR3 region has 14 residues. The V end was cut by 5 bases, the J end by 1 base, with 6 bases between. Germline lookup yields CDR1 MGHRA and CDR2 YSYEKL. The CDR3 region is CASSALSGANVLTF. In DNA form, the CDR3 reads TGCGCCAGCAGCGCCTTATCTGGGGCCAACGTCCTGACTTTC.

The chain recombines TRBV5-6 with TRBJ1-6; D gene unclear. Germline V CDR1 and CDR2: SGHDT, YYEEEE. The length of the CDR3 is 13 residues. The germline V and J ends were trimmed by 4 bases and 2 bases, with 4 bases remaining between them. CDR3 coding DNA: TGTGCCAGCAGCCGAACCTATAATTCACCCCTCCACTTT. This gives the protein CASSRTYNSPLHF.

In its sample, this clone was seen once. The rearrangement links TRBV7-9 to TRBJ1-2, with D tentatively TRBD1 (6 bases). Germline values: CDR1 SEHNR, CDR2 FQNEAQ (reference sequence). Between the trimmed V and J ends, which lost 4 bases and 8 bases, there was a span of 17 bases. The length of the CDR3 is 14 residues. DNA of the CDR3: TGTGCCAGCAGCTCAAGTGGGGGGGCGCCGGGCTACACCTTC. Its translation is CASSSSGGAPGYTF.

This chain connects TRBV27 to TRBJ1-5, with D possibly TRBD1 on 5 matching bases. Germline values: CDR1 MNHEY, CDR2 SMNVEV (reference sequence). CDR3 size: 13 residues. V was shortened by 4 bases and J by 9 bases, with 13 bases between the two germline ends. This CDR3 is CASSSWGTGPQHF. CDR3 bases: TGTGCCAGCAGTTCCTGGGGGACTGGGCCCCAGCATTTT.

In regard to this clone: At the DNA level, this CDR3 is encoded by other sequences in the same sample as well. The chain uses TRBV6-5 and TRBJ2-7; D may be TRBD1 (5 bases). The CDR3 has 15 residues. The V gene's germline CDR1 is MNHEY and CDR2 SVGAGI. V lost 0 bases and J 0 bases, leaving 9 bases between the germline ends. CDR3 DNA sequence: TGTGCCAGCAGTTACTCGGGTAGGGGCTCCTACGAGCAGTACTTC. Its protein is CASSYSGRGSYEQYF.

V and J are TRBV5-1 and TRBJ2-4, with D perhaps TRBD1 (6 bases). V lost 0 bases and J 0 bases, leaving 16 bases between the germline ends. There are 18 residues in the CDR3. Germline V CDR1 and CDR2: SGHRS, YFSETQ. CDR3 amino acids: CASSLAQGNSGAKNIQYF. The DNA for the CDR3 is TGCGCCAGCAGCTTGGCCCAGGGGAATTCGGGAGCCAAAAACATTCAGTACTTC.

With regard to this clone: This sample also contains other DNA sequences that code for the same CDR3. The V gene is TRBV20-1, the J gene TRBJ2-5; D call uncertain. V lost 3 bases and J 2 bases, leaving 4 bases between the germline ends. The CDR3 extends over 11 amino acids. Germline values: CDR1 DFQATT, CDR2 SNEGSKA (reference sequence). CDR3 coding DNA: TGCAGTGCTAGGTTGCAAGAGACCCAGTACTTC. Its translation: CSARLQETQYF.

This clone was picked up one time. This rearrangement joins TRBV19 to TRBJ2-1; tentatively, D is TRBD1 or TRBD2 (6 bases each). The length of the CDR3 is 17 residues. V was shortened by 2 bases and J by 2 bases, with 16 bases between the two germline ends. CDR1 LNHDA and CDR2 SQIVND come from the germline V gene (reference sequence). This chain's CDR3 is CASSIKGGHRPYNEQFF. The CDR3 DNA is TGTGCCAGTAGTATAAAGGGGGGACACCGACCCTACAATGAGCAGTTCTTC.

This chain uses TRBV28 with TRBJ2-7, with no clear D. The ends were cut back, 1 base at V and 2 bases at J, with 6 bases in the middle. The CDR3 spans 13 residues. CDR1 and CDR2 from the germline V gene are MDHEN and SYDVKM. In DNA form, the CDR3 reads TGTGCCAGCAGTTTATACGGACCCTACGAGCAGTACTTC. Protein product: CASSLYGPYEQYF.

The chain links TRBV9 to TRBJ2-7, with TRBD1 identical over 8 bases. Germline V gene data show CDR1 as SGDLS and CDR2 as YYNGEE. Germline trimming cut 1 base from V and 1 base from J; bases unmatched to any gene: 16. The CDR3 contains 19 residues. The CDR3 bases are TGTGCCAGCAGCGTATATCCACTCCCGGACAGGACAGGGTCCTACGAGCAGTACTTC. Translating gives CASSVYPLPDRTGSYEQYF.